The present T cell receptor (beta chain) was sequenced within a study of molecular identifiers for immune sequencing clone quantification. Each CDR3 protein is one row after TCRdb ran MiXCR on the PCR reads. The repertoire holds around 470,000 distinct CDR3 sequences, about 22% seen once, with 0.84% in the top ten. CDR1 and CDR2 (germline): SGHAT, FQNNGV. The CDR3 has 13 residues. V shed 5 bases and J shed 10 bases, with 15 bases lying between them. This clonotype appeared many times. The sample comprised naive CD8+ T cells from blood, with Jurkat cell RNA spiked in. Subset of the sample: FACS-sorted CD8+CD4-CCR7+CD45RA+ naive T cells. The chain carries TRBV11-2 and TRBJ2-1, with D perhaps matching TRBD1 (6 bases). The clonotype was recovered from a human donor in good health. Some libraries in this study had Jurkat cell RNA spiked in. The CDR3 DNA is TGTGCCAGCAGCCCCCCTTCAGGGGACGAGCAGTTCTTC. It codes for CASSPPSGDEQFF. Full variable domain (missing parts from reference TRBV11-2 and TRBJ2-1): EAGVAQSPRYKIIEKRQSVAFWCNPISGHATLYWYQQILGQGPKLLIQFQNNGVVDDSQLPKDRFSAERLKGVDSTLKIQPAKLEDSAVYLCASSPPSGDEQFFGPGTRLTVL.